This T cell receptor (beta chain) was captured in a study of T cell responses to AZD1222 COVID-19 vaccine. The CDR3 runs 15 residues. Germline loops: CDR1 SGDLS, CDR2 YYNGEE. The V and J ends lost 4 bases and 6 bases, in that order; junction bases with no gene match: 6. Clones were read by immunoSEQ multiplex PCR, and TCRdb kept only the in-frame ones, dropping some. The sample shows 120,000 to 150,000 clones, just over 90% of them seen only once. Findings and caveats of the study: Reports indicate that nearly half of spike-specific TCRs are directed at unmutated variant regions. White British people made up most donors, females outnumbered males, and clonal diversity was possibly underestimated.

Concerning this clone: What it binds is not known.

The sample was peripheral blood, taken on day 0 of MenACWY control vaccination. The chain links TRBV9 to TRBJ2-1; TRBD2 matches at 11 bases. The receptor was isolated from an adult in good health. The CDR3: CASSITSGSTNEQFF. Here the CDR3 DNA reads TGTGCCAGCAGCATCACTAGCGGGAGTACCAATGAGCAGTTCTTC.